A single sample gave rise to the 5 T cell receptor beta chains below, sequenced in a study of beta chain features in type 1 diabetes. Study outcomes and limitations: In every one of the four CD4+ subsets, TCRB CDR3s were moderately but significantly shorter in Type 1 diabetes patients.

Their specific antigens are unknown. Sequenced material consisted of expressed TCRB transcripts (all of the isolated RNA was reverse transcribed). Profiled with immunoSEQ multiplex PCR; TCRdb holds only in-frame clones, not every one. This table holds hundreds of thousands of clones, about 14% found once. Input material: naive CD4+ T cells from blood. These receptors all come from a man younger than 35 with type 1 diabetes.

The chain uses TRBV28 and TRBJ1-1; possible D gene TRBD1, 5 bases. With 3 bases removed from V and 4 bases from J, the gap between germline ends came to 15 bases. This CDR3 region has 15 residues. CDR1 MDHEN and CDR2 SYDVKM come from the germline V gene. This chain's CDR3 is CASSFPEGSGTEAFF. CDR3 coding DNA: TGTGCCAGCAGTTTCCCCGAGGGGAGTGGCACTGAAGCTTTCTTT.

The sample holds a few counts of this clone. The CDR3 bases are TGTGCCAGCAGTAGGACAACAGGAGATGGCTACACCTTC. As protein: CASSRTTGDGYTF. The rearrangement links TRBV27 to TRBJ1-2; tentative D call: TRBD1 (5 bases). CDR3 size: 13 residues. From germline, CDR1 is MNHEY and CDR2 SMNVEV (reference sequence). V gave up 5 bases and J gave up 6 bases, with 13 bases separating them.

The V and J genes are TRBV29-1 and TRBJ2-5; 8 nucleotides line up with TRBD2. V gave up 6 bases and J gave up 2 bases; unmatched junction bases: 8. There are 14 residues in the CDR3. Per the germline V gene, CDR1 is SQVTM and CDR2 is ANQGSEA. CDR3 loop: CSVLAGGRQETQYF. CDR3 coding DNA: TGCAGCGTCCTCGCGGGGGGTCGACAAGAGACCCAGTACTTC.

The table lists this clone with a few counts. The rearrangement links TRBV4-3 to TRBJ2-3; 7 bases fit TRBD2. Germline V CDR1 and CDR2: LGHNA, YSLEER. V shed 1 base, J shed 5 bases, and the junction held 3 bases outside the gene matches. This CDR3 contains 14 residues. For the CDR3, the DNA is TGCGCCAGCAGCCAAGGGAGCGGGGTAGATACGCAGTATTTT. This encodes CASSQGSGVDTQYF.

The chain joins TRBV7-9 to TRBJ2-5; D is unresolved. Germline CDR1 is SEHNR and CDR2 is FQNEAQ (reference sequence). This CDR3 comprises 14 residues. V dropped 1 base and J dropped 2 bases, with 8 bases sitting between them. CDR3 nucleotide sequence: TGTGCCAGCAGCTTAGGGTCTACACAAGAGACCCAGTACTTC. Encoded protein: CASSLGSTQETQYF.